The clone carrying this T cell receptor beta chain was seen a handful of times. The antigen is not known. This CDR3 spans 16 amino acids. Trimming cost V 3 bases and J 8 bases, with 21 bases left between them. Germline values: CDR1 SGHNT, CDR2 YYREEE (reference sequence). The data were taken from a study of T cells after yellow fever vaccination. Across the study: Low-cell-number fractions underwent preparation using SMART-Seq v4 Ultra Low Input.

The authors made TCR cDNA by 5'RACE template switching, adding a universal primer site and UMIs. TCRdb re-analysed the 5' RACE reads in MiXCR, keeping a single row per CDR3 protein. The sample contains 150,000 to 200,000 distinct CDR3 sequences, more than 5.5% of which appear only once. Findings of the study overall: The secondary response peaked faster, at day 5 versus 15, but was weaker. Most primary-vaccination clones recurred post-booster (just under 98% CD4, more than 85% CD8).

The TCR was taken from a man between 18 and 35 years old who received the YFV17D yellow fever vaccine. This sample comprised CD4+ T cells sorted from PBMCs, obtained 4 to 5 days after the first yellow fever vaccination. V usage is TRBV5-4 and J usage is TRBJ2-1; D possibly corresponds to TRBD1 (6 bases). In DNA form, the CDR3 reads TGTGCCAGCAGCTCAACGACAGGCTACATCGGCGATGAGCAGTTCTTC. Translating it yields CASSSTTGYIGDEQFF.